Sequencing of this T cell receptor (beta chain) was carried out in a study of T cell responses to AZD1222 COVID-19 vaccine (dated by TCRdb to the early 2020s). For context, the study as a whole: A total of approximately 230 trial participants underwent TCR sequencing, of whom 207 received two doses of AZD1222 and approximately 25 received two doses of the MenACWY control vaccine. Trial participants were enrolled by age into subgroups of 18-55, 56-69 and 70-plus years, and roughly 150, 30 and 60 TCR-sequenced participants, respectively, were included in these subgroups. What the research found in general, with its limitations: The whole spike protein was spanned by vaccine-associated CD4 TCRs, and dominant responses were seen in regions 160-218 and 743-854. Because no samples from the day 14 peak response were available, repertoires could be characterized only after the peak T cell response. Conclusions about previously exposed vaccinees are limited, since just five to seven AZD1222 recipients were seropositive for SARS-CoV-2 at baseline. The 56-69-year group was small, and its depth increase did not reach significance, likely because of low power. A significant rise in spike-specific TCR breadth and depth was observed after two AZD1222 doses relative to day 0 and relative to MenACWY recipients. Participants were mostly white British and included more females than males, and it was suggested by the authors that clonal diversity may have been underestimated. Epitopes outside the regions mutated in the B.1.351 and B.1.1.7 variants were reportedly recognized by nearly half of the unique spike-specific TCRs.

For this clone: It lacks a known antigen. Base qualities are missing; no much larger clone stands one base away.

Sample time point, as interpreted from the label and publication: about 28 days (+/-7) after the second vaccine dose. AZD1222 recipients whose second dose came at about 4 weeks and those whose second dose came at about 12 weeks were combined into one group, since spike-specific TCR depth and breadth did not differ between the two schedules. Vaccinee samples were obtained from the UK trials COV001 and COV002, which included a single-blind randomized controlled phase 2/3 trial of AZD1222 (ChAdOx1 nCoV-19) in healthy adults. Trial participant PBMC samples were collected at day 0 and day 28 after the second dose for TCRbeta chain sequencing. The CDR3 regions of human TCRbeta chains were analyzed by immunosequencing. From the authors' description of their analysis: Repertoire TCRs were checked for matches against a reference library of SARS-CoV-2-specific TCRs that had been generated using the MIRA antigen-specificity platform. Breadth was defined as the fraction of unique TCRs that were SARS-CoV-2-associated. Depth was defined as the fraction of total T cells that were SARS-CoV-2-associated. Each spike-specific TCR was assigned to its reactive spike region and to a CD4 or CD8 class using the MIRA data. Log10-transformed breadth and depth values were compared by one-way ANOVA with Sidak's multiple comparisons tests. The clones in this table, taken by TCRdb from immuneACCESS, are in-frame only. Not every clone is retained; where verified, under half of the shortfall comes from an unresolved V gene, and the cause of the rest is unknown. That table supplies the V and J calls and clone size; D and trimming were determined from the DNA. The sample contains nearly 110,000 clones, approximately 90% of them found a single time. The ten largest clones take up roughly 6% of the sample.

Trimming removed 2 bases from V and 0 bases from J; the gene matches leave 9 bases unexplained. The CDR3, from cysteine to phenylalanine, totals 18 residues. Of the read, only the CDR3 DNA is kept; its 54 bases are in frame from base 1. From the germline V gene, CDR1 is MGHRA and CDR2 is YSYEKL. Recombination connected TRBV4-1 to TRBJ2-2, with 7 bases in between that match TRBD2. Here the sequenced sample was peripheral blood, taken 28 days after the second AZD1222 dose. The sequence was obtained from an adult who received the AZD1222 COVID-19 vaccine. The nucleotide sequence is given as TGCGCCAGCAGCCAACGATTGCGGGGGTCCGCGAACACCGGGGAGCTGTTTTTT. This sequence encodes CASSQRLRGSANTGELFF.